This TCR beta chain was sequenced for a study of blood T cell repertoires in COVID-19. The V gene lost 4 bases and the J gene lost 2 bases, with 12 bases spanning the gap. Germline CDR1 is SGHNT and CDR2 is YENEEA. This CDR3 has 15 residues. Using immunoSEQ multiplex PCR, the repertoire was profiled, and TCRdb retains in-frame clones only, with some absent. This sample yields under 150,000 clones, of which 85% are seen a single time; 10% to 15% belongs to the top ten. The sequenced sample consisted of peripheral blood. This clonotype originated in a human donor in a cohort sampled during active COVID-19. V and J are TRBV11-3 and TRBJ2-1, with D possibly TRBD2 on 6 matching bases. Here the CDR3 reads CASSSYGGAYNEQFF. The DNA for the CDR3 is TGTGCCAGCAGCTCCTATGGCGGGGCCTACAATGAGCAGTTCTTC.